The present TCR beta chain was sequenced within a study of CD8 T cells in ankylosing spondylitis. In its sample, this clonotype was seen many times. Its matching antigen is unknown. Quantitative 5'-RACE with molecular barcodes was used to make the TCR beta libraries. TCRdb used MiXCR to reprocess the 5' RACE reads, holding one entry per CDR3 protein. The sample yields over 100,000 distinct CDR3 sequences, 7% seen once. Germline assignment: CDR1 LNHDA and CDR2 SQIVND (reference sequence). The germline V and J ends were trimmed by 7 bases and 1 base, with 4 bases remaining between them. The CDR3 length is 11 residues. Study results and limitations: Blood of patients with ankylosing spondylitis appeared to be characterized by a TCR beta motif of several highly homologous variants.

Sequencing used blood, either unsorted or a sorted T cell fraction (not recorded which). The V gene is TRBV19, the J gene TRBJ1-1, with no clear D. This clonotype was obtained from a male donor with ankylosing spondylitis or in good health (not recorded which). CDR3 sequence: CASKENTEAFF. In DNA form, the CDR3 reads TGTGCCAGTAAAGAGAACACTGAAGCTTTCTTT.